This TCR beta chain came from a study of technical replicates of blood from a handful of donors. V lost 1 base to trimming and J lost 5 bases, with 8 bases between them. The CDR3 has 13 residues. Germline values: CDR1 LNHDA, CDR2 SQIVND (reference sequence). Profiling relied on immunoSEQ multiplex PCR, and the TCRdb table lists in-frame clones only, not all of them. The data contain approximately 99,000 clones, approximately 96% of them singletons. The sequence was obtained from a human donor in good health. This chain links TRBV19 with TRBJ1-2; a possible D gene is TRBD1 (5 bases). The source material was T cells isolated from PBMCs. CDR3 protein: CASSIVTAYGYTF. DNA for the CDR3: TGTGCCAGTAGTATAGTGACAGCTTATGGCTACACCTTC. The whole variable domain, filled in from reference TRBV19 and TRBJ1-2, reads DGGITQSPKYLFRKEGQNVTLSCEQNLNHDAMYWYRQDPGQGLRLIYYSQIVNDFQKGDIAEGYSVSREKKESFPLTVTSAQKNPTAFYLCASSIVTAYGYTFGSGTRLTVV.